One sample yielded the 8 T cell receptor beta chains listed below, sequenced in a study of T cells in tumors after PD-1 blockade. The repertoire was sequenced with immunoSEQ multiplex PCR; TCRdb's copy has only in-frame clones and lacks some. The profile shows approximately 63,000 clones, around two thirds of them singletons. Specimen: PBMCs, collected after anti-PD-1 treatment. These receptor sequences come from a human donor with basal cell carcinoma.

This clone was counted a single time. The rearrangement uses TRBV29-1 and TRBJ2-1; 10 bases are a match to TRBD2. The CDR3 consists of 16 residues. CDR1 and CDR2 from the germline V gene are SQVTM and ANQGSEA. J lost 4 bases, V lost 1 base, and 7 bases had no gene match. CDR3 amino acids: CSVEGGSSGGYNEQFF. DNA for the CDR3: TGCAGCGTTGAAGGAGGGTCTAGCGGGGGTTACAATGAGCAGTTCTTC.

This chain's CDR3 is CASTPRTARSEKLFF. The CDR3 DNA reads TGTGCCAGCACCCCCAGGACAGCGAGGAGCGAAAAACTGTTTTTT. The rearrangement links TRBV2 to TRBJ1-4; D might be TRBD1 (6 bases). Per germline, CDR1 SNHLY and CDR2 FYNNEI. The CDR3 sequence is 15 residues long. Trimming cost V 7 bases and J 8 bases, with 20 bases left between them.

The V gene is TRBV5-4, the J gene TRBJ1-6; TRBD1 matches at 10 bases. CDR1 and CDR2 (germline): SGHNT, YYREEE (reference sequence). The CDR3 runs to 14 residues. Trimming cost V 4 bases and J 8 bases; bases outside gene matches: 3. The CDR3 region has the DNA TGTGCCAGCAGCCGGGACAGGGGTGATTCACCCCTCCACTTT. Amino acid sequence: CASSRDRGDSPLHF. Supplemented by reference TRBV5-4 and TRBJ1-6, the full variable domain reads ETGVTQSPTHLIKTRGQQVTLRCSSQSGHNTVSWYQQALGQGPQFIFQYYREEENGRGNFPPRFSGLQFPNYSSELNVNALELDDSALYLCASSRDRGDSPLHFGNGTRLTVT.

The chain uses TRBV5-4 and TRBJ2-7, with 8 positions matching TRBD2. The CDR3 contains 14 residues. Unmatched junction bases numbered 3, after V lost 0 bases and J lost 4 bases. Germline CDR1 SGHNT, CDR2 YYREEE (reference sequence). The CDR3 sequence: CASSLGTSRYEQYF. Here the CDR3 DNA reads TGTGCCAGCAGCTTGGGGACTAGCAGATACGAGCAGTACTTC.

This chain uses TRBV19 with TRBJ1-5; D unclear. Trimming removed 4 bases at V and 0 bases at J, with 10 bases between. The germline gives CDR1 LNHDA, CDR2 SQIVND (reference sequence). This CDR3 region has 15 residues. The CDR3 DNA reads TGTGCCAGTAGTACTCCCAATTATAGCAATCAGCCCCAGCATTTT. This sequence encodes CASSTPNYSNQPQHF.

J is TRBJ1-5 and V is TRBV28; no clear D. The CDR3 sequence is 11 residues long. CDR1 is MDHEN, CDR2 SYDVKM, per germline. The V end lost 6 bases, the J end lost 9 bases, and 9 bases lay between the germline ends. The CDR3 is CASRSKGPQHF. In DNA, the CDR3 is TGTGCCAGCAGGAGTAAAGGGCCCCAGCATTTT.

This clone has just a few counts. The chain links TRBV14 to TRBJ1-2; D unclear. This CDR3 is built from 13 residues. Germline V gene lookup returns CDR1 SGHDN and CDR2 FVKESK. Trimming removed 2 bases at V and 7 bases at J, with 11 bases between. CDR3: CASSQILGSGYTF. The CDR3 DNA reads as TGTGCCAGCAGCCAAATCCTAGGCTCTGGCTACACCTTC.

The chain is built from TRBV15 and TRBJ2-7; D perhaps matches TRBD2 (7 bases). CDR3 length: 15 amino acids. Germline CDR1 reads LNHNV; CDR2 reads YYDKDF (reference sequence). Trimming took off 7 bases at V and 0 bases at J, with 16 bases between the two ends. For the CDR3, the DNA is TGTGCCACCACCCTTGGGAGGGGGAGCTCCTACGAGCAGTACTTC. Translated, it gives CATTLGRGSSYEQYF. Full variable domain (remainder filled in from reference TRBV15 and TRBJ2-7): DAMVIQNPRYQVTQFGKPVTLSCSQTLNHNVMYWYQQKSSQAPKLLFHYYDKDFNNEADTPDNFQSRRPNTSFCFLDIRSPGLGDTAMYLCATTLGRGSSYEQYFGPGTRLTVT.